The 9 T cell receptor beta chains reported below all come from one sample, sequenced in a study of metastatic and nonmetastatic thyroid tumors. With MiXCR, TCRdb reprocessed the PCR reads. The table records more than 10,000 clones, over 10% of them present only once. Thyroid surgery was performed in patients who had received no treatment beforehand. The specimen was blood. The receptor set was obtained from a female donor with papillary thyroid cancer or a benign thyroid nodule (not recorded which). Some clones in this sample may be carry-over from other donors' samples.

As to this clone: The conserved closing phenylalanine or tryptophan is absent in this CDR3, likely reflecting a read error. The chain employs TRBV19 and TRBJ1-2, with TRBD1 identical over 10 bases. The J segment lost 4 bases and the V segment lost 6 bases, leaving 2 bases of the junction unmatched. CDR1 LNHDA and CDR2 SQIVND come from the germline V gene (reference sequence). The CDR3 is made up of 13 amino acids. The CDR3 DNA reads as TGTGCCAGTAGGACAGGGGGCGTCTATGGCTACACCCTC. Translation gives CASRTGGVYGYTL.

This clone was observed many times. The junction and the germline gene differ at one end; a read error may be behind it. The J gene is TRBJ1-4, the V gene TRBV2; the D gene is possibly TRBD1 (5 bases). This CDR3 region has 14 residues. Germline CDR1 SNHLY, CDR2 FYNNEI. The CDR3 here is CASSELGANEELFF. The CDR3 DNA follows: TGTGCCAGCAGTGAACTAGGGGCTAATGAAGAACTGTTTTTT.

This clone came up many times. V and J are TRBV30 and TRBJ1-3; 9 positions agree with TRBD1. The CDR3 runs 17 residues. Germline assignment: CDR1 GTSNPN and CDR2 SVGIG (reference sequence). The junction had 12 bases not matched to a gene; V was cut back by 2 bases and J by 4 bases. Here the CDR3 reads CAWSFAGTGYFGNTIYF. In DNA form, the CDR3 reads TGTGCCTGGAGTTTCGCCGGGACAGGGTACTTCGGAAACACCATATATTTT. The whole variable domain, filled in from reference TRBV30 and TRBJ1-3, reads SQTIHQWPATLVQPVGSPLSLECTVEGTSNPNLYWYRQAAGRGLQLLFYSVGIGQISSEVPQNLSASRPQDRQFILSSKKLLLSDSGFYLCAWSFAGTGYFGNTIYFGEGSWLTVV.

This clone came up many times. V and J are TRBV3-1 and TRBJ2-6, with D tentatively TRBD1 (5 bases). CDR1 is LGHDT and CDR2 is YNNKEL in the germline V gene (reference sequence). CDR3 length: 17 residues. V gave up 3 bases and J gave up 4 bases, with 16 bases separating them. CDR3 region: CASSHFRDASGANVLTF. Written as DNA, the CDR3 is TGTGCCAGCAGCCATTTCAGGGATGCCTCCGGGGCCAACGTCCTGACTTTC.

Within the sample, this clone is medium-sized. V gene TRBV28 combines with J gene TRBJ2-2; TRBD2 matches at 7 bases. CDR3 length: 15 residues. Germline CDR1 MDHEN, CDR2 SYDVKM. V lost 8 bases to trimming and J lost 1 base; unmatched junction nucleotides: 7. CDR3 loop: CASGTGGRNTGELFF. CDR3 nucleotides: TGTGCCAGCGGGACGGGCGGGAGGAACACCGGGGAGCTGTTTTTT.

By proportion, this clone is medium-sized. The V call is TRBV12-3 or TRBV12-4, the J call TRBJ1-2; TRBD1 aligns across 9 bases. CDR3 length: 15 residues. With V trimmed by 5 bases and J by 4 bases, 8 bases remained unmatched. The DNA for the CDR3 is TGTGCCAGCAGTCCGCCGACAGGGGGTGCCTATGGCTACACCTTC. Its translation: CASSPPTGGAYGYTF.

This clone was seen at least ten times. The chain uses TRBV28 and TRBJ1-4, with TRBD1 matching 7 bases. V lost 7 bases to trimming and J lost 4 bases; unmatched junction nucleotides: 0. This CDR3 is built from 12 residues. The germline gives CDR1 MDHEN, CDR2 SYDVKM. Here the CDR3 reads CASTGGNEKLFF. Written as DNA, the CDR3 is TGTGCCAGCACAGGGGGTAATGAAAAACTGTTTTTT.

This clone was seen repeatedly, ten times or more. Within the sample, other DNA sequences also encode this same CDR3. The rearrangement uses TRBV2 and TRBJ2-5; tentatively, D is TRBD2 (6 bases). This CDR3 contains 12 residues. The ends were cut back, 6 bases at V and 5 bases at J, with 10 bases in the middle. Germline values: CDR1 SNHLY, CDR2 FYNNEI. The CDR3 protein is CASREGRETQYF. The CDR3 DNA follows: TGTGCCAGCAGGGAGGGGAGGGAGACCCAGTACTTC.

Many counts were recorded for this clone. The chain links TRBV27 to TRBJ2-2; D is undetermined. V lost 7 bases and J lost 0, with 15 bases in between. In germline, CDR1 is MNHEY, CDR2 SMNVEV (reference sequence). This CDR3 region has 16 residues. The CDR3 loop is CASKTHDVSNTGELFF. The CDR3 nucleotides are TGTGCCAGCAAAACACATGACGTCTCGAACACCGGGGAGCTGTTTTTT.